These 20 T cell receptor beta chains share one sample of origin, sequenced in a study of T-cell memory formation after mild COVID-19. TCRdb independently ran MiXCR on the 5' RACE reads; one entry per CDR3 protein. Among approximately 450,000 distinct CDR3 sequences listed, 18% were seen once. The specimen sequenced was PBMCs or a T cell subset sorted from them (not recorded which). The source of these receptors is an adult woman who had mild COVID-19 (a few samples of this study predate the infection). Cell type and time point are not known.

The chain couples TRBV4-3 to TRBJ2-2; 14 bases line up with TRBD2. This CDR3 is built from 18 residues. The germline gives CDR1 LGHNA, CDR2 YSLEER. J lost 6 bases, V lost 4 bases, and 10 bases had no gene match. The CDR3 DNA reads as TGCGCCAGCAGCCTCGAAAGGGGACTAGCGGGAGACGCCGGGGAGCTGTTTTTT. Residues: CASSLERGLAGDAGELFF.

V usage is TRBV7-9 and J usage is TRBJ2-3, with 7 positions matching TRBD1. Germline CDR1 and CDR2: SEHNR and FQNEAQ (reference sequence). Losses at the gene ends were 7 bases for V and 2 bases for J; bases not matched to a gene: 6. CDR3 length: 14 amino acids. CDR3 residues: CASKMGQNTDTQYF. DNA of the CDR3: TGTGCCAGCAAGATGGGACAGAACACAGATACGCAGTATTTT.

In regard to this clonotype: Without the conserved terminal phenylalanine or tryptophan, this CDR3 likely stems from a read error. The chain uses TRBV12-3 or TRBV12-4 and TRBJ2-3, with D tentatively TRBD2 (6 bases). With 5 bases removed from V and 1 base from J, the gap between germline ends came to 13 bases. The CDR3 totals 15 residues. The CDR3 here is CASSALALGTDTQYI. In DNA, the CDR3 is TGTGCCAGCAGTGCACTAGCATTGGGCACAGATACGCAGTATATT.

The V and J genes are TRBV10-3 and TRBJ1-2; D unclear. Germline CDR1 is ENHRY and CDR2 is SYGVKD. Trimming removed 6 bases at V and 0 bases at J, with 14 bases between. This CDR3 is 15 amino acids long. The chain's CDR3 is CAIRLSVFSNYGYTF. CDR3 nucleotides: TGTGCCATCAGGCTATCGGTCTTTTCTAACTATGGCTACACCTTC.

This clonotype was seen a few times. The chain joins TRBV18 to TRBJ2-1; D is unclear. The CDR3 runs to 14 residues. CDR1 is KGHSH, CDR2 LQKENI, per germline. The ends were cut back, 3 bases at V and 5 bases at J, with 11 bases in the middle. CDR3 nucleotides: TGTGCCAGCTCACCCAGTCCCGGTAACAATGAGCAGTTCTTC. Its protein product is CASSPSPGNNEQFF.

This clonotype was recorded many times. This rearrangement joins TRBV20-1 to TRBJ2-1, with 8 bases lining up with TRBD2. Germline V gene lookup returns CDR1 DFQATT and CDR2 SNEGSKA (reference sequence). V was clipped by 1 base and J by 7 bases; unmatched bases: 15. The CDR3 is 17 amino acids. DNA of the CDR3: TGCAGTGCTAGAGCCTCCCTTGGGAGCGGGGGAAATAATGAGCAGTTCTTC. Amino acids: CSARASLGSGGNNEQFF.

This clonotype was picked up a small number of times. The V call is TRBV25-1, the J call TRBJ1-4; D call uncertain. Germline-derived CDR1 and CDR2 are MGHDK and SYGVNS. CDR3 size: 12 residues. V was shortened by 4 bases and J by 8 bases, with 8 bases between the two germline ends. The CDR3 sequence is CASSAGWEKLFF. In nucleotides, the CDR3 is TGTGCCAGCAGTGCGGGTTGGGAAAAACTGTTTTTT.

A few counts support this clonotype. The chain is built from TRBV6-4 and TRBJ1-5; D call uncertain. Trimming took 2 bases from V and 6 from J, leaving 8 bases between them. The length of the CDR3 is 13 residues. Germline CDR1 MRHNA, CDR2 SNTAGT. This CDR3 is CASSDRVGQPQHF. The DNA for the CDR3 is TGTGCCAGCAGTGACAGGGTCGGTCAGCCCCAGCATTTT.

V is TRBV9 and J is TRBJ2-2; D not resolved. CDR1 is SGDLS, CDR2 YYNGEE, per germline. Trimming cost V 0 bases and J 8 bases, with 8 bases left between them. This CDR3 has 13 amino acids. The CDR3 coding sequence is TGTGCCAGCAGCGTAGTTCCGGAAGGGGAGCTGTTTTTT. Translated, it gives CASSVVPEGELFF. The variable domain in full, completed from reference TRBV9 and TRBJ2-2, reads DSGVTQTPKHLITATGQRVTLRCSPRSGDLSVYWYQQSLDQGLQFLIQYYNGEERAKGNILERFSAQQFPDLHSELNLSSLELGDSALYFCASSVVPEGELFFGEGSRLTVL.

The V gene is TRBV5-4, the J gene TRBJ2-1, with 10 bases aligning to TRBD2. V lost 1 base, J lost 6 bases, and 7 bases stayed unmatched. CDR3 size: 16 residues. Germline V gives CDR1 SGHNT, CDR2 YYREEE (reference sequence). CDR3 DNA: TGTGCCAGCAGCTTGCGACGGACTAGCGGCCGCAATGAGCAGTTCTTC. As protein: CASSLRRTSGRNEQFF.

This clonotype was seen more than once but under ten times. CDR3 bases: TGTGCCAGCAGCCAAGATTGGGCCGGGACTCGGCCTAACGAGCAGTACTTC. Encoded protein: CASSQDWAGTRPNEQYF. The V and J genes are TRBV4-2 and TRBJ2-7; D might be TRBD2 (6 bases). Germline assignment: CDR1 LGHNA and CDR2 YNFKEQ. Between the trimmed V and J ends, which lost 0 bases and 5 bases, there was a span of 20 bases. This CDR3 is 17 amino acids long.

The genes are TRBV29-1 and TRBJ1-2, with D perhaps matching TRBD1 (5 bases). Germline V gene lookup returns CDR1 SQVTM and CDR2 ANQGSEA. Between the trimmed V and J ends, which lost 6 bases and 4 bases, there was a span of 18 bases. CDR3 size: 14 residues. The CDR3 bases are TGCAGCGTCGCGACTCAGGGAGGGGTCTATGGCTACACCTTC. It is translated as CSVATQGGVYGYTF.

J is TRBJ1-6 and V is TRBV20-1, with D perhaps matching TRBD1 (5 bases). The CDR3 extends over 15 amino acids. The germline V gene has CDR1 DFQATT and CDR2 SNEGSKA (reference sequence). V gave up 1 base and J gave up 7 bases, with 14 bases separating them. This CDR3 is CSARGGSRPNSPLHF. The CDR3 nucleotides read TGCAGTGCTAGAGGGGGGTCAAGGCCCAATTCACCCCTCCACTTT.

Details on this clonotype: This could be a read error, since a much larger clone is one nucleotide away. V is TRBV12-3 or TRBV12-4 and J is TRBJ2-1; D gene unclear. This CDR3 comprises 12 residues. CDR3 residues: CASSLGRNEQLF. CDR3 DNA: TGTGCCAGCAGTTTAGGTCGAAATGAGCAGTTGTTC.

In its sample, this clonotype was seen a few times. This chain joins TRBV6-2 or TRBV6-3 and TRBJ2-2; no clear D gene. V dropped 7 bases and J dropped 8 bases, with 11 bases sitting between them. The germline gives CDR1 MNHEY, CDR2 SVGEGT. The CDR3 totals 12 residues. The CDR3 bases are TGTGCCAGCACCCGGCTCTCGGGGGAGCTGTTTTTT. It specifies CASTRLSGELFF.

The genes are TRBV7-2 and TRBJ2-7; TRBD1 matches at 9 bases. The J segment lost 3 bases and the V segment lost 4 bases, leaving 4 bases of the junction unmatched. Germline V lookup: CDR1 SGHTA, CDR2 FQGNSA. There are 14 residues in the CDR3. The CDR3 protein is CASSSETGGYEQYF. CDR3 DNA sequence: TGTGCCAGCAGCTCAGAGACAGGGGGCTACGAGCAGTACTTC.

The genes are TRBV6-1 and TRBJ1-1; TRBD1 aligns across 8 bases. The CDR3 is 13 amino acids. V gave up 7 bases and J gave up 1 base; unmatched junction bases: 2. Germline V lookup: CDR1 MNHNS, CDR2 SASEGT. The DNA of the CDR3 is TGTGCCAGCACTCAGGGGGCGAACACTGAAGCTTTCTTT. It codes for CASTQGANTEAFF.

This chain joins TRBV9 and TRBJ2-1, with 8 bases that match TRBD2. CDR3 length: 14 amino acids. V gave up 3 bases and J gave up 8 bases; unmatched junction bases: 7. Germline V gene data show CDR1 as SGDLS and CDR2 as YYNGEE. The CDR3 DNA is TGTGCCAGCAGCGAGGGACTAGGCGGCTATGAGCAGTTCTTC. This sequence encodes CASSEGLGGYEQFF.

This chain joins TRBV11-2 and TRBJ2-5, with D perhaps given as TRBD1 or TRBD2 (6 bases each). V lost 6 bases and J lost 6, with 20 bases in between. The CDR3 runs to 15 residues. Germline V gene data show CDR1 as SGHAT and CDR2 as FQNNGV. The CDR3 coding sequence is TGTGCCAGCAGTCCCGGGGGCCCTCTTAAACAGACCCAGTACTTC. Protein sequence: CASSPGGPLKQTQYF.

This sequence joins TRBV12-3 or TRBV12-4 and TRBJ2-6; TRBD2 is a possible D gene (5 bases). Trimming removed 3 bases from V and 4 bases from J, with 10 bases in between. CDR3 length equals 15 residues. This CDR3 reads CASSFWGAGANVLTF. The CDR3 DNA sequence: TGTGCCAGCAGTTTCTGGGGAGCAGGGGCCAACGTCCTGACTTTC.